This TCR beta chain was observed in a study of Ad26.COV2.S vaccination and SARS-CoV-2 variants. Study context: Donor was assigned to the Ad26.COV2.S arm of trial COV1001.

Treatment indicated: roughly 19 received Ad26.COV2.S at low or high dose, single or two shots; a few received placebo; per-sample allocation not given. Repertoires come from day 63 after the first vaccine or placebo injection. Boston supplied an adult donor aged 18-55 years. Expression of Wuhan-strain SARS-CoV-2 spike came from the Ad26 vector that formed the vaccine. V dropped 2 bases and J dropped 1 base, with 2 bases sitting between them. Germline V gene data show CDR1 as WSHSY and CDR2 as SAAADI. This CDR3 comprises 12 residues. Sequencing was performed with immunoSEQ multiplex PCR; in TCRdb, only in-frame clones are kept and a portion is missing. Of some 460,000 clones in the sample, approximately 90% were seen once.

Here the sequenced sample was peripheral blood, taken in a trial of Ad26.COV2.S vaccine versus placebo. The source is a person aged 18-65 years who received the Ad26.COV2.S COVID-19 vaccine or a placebo. The chain recombines TRBV10-2 with TRBJ1-1; no definite D call. The CDR3 is CASSEGNTEAFF. The DNA for the CDR3 is TGCGCCAGCAGTGAGGGGAACACTGAAGCTTTCTTT.